This T cell receptor (beta chain) was sequenced for a study of blood T cell repertoires in COVID-19 (TCRdb year 2020). Background on the whole study: Collaborator samples came from the United States, Italy and Spain and covered acute and convalescent phases of COVID-19. The prospective study material was composed of cDNA or gDNA derived from T cells, B-cell-depleted T cells, or PBMCs. Deeply sampled blood TCRbeta repertoires from subjects exposed to, actively infected with, or recovered from COVID-19 were included in the dataset. The repertoires were made available in a free public database intended to serve as a resource for research on the immune response to SARS-CoV-2. Samples were obtained from the ongoing ImmuneRACE study (first 160 participants) and from over 1,000 subjects provided by 6 global collaborators. A de-identified subject ID, COVID-19 status, age in years and sex were almost always included in the sample metadata. Where available, HLA class I and class II types were obtained from metadata supplied by the sample provider rather than from assay-based typing.

What the research found in general, with its limitations: How much clinical and demographic metadata was included differed by source and by participant, and the metadata was provided uncurated.

Comments on this clone: It lacks a known antigen. The sample holds no much larger clone one base away, and base qualities are not on file.

TCRbeta CDR3 regions were amplified from genomic DNA using the immunoSEQ Assay, a bias-controlled multiplex PCR. As for the authors' bioinformatics: The number of nucleated cells in each sample was estimated from the amplification of reference gene primers within the assay. Sequence reads were collapsed and filtered to measure the absolute abundance of every unique TCRbeta CDR3 rearrangement. Productive Simpson clonality was computed per sample as the square root of Simpson's diversity index over productive rearrangements. The table was pulled from immuneACCESS by TCRdb, which kept in-frame rearrangements only. Such tables lose some clones; where checked, under half of the loss comes from unresolved V genes, and the rest has no known cause. The V and J calls and clone size were taken over from that table, and D and trimming were inferred from the DNA. This sample comprises approximately 180,000 clones, around 80% of them detected only once. Of the sample, around 15% is held by the ten largest clones.

Its CDR3 holds 17 amino acids, cysteine through phenylalanine. The read is trimmed to its CDR3 DNA, 51 bases read in frame from base 1. At the junction V is shortened by 5 bases and J by 0 bases; bases outside the gene matches: 8. CDR1 and CDR2, per the germline V gene, are SGHRS and YFSETQ. In the prospective study, participants were roughly 18 to 100 years old, resided in about two dozen geographic areas of the United States, and were enrolled through a virtual design. Cohort assignment in the prospective study relied on participant-reported clinical history from a screening survey and a study questionnaire. Recovered participants in ImmuneRACE Cohort 3 were defined by two consecutive negative NP/OP PCR tests, clearance by a healthcare professional, or resolution of symptoms. Mobile phlebotomists in the prospective study collected whole blood, serum and a nasopharyngeal or oropharyngeal swab from every participant. Prospective study participants could optionally give additional blood draws and questionnaires over a roughly two-month period. Before DNA extraction, prospective study blood samples were shipped either frozen or at room temperature.

Sequencing was carried out using PBMCs or T cells enriched from blood (not recorded which). The receptor comes from a woman aged 50 to 60 who had recovered from COVID-19. The chain uses TRBV5-1 and TRBJ2-7; TRBD2 agrees with 13 junctional bases. The DNA reads as follows: TGCGCCAGCAGTTCAGGGACTAGCGGGGAAACCTCCTACGAGCAGTACTTC. This codes for CASSSGTSGETSYEQYF.